These 14 T cell receptor beta chains originate from one sample sequenced in a study of blood T cell repertoires in COVID-19. The method was immunoSEQ multiplex PCR; TCRdb's version includes in-frame clones alone and lacks a portion of them. The sample consists of over 200,000 clones, approximately 81% of them appearing once. Sequencing input: peripheral blood. These receptors came from a woman older than 75 with acute or convalescent COVID-19.

This sequence joins TRBV10-3 and TRBJ1-2; D unclear. Germline CDR1 and CDR2: ENHRY and SYGVKD. The CDR3 is 13 amino acids. V was cut by 4 bases and J by 6 bases, with 12 bases left in between. CDR3 bases: TGTGCCATCAGTGTCGGCCAAGAGGATGGCTACACCTTC. Protein product: CAISVGQEDGYTF.

The chain employs TRBV18 and TRBJ1-2; possible D gene TRBD1, 5 bases. The CDR3 runs to 13 residues. The germline V gene has CDR1 KGHSH and CDR2 LQKENI. Between the trimmed V and J ends, which lost 5 bases and 1 base, there was a span of 8 bases. The CDR3 spells CASSSTVNYGYTF. CDR3 DNA sequence: TGTGCCAGCTCATCGACAGTTAACTATGGCTACACCTTC.

This clone has just a few counts. The CDR3 protein is CASSRLRDRTLNTEAFF. The CDR3 DNA is TGTGCCAGTAGTCGCCTTAGAGACAGAACCTTGAACACTGAAGCTTTCTTT. The rearrangement links TRBV19 to TRBJ1-1; possibly TRBD1 for D (5 bases). Trimming removed 5 bases from V and 0 bases from J, with 19 bases in between. CDR1 is LNHDA, CDR2 SQIVND, per germline (reference sequence). The CDR3 loop spans 17 amino acids.

This chain connects TRBV6-6 to TRBJ2-1; 11 positions agree with TRBD2. In germline, CDR1 is MNHNY, CDR2 SVGAGI (reference sequence). With 5 bases clipped from V and 2 bases from J, the junction kept 11 bases outside the gene matches. The CDR3 covers 18 residues. CDR3 loop: CASSLIGTSGTAYNEQFF. For the CDR3, the DNA is TGTGCCAGCAGTCTGATCGGGACTAGCGGTACTGCCTACAATGAGCAGTTCTTC.

The rearrangement links TRBV9 to TRBJ1-1; possible D gene TRBD1, 6 bases. Trimming cost V 8 bases and J 3 bases, with 20 bases left between them. CDR1 and CDR2 (germline): SGDLS, YYNGEE. The CDR3 is made up of 15 amino acids. CDR3 protein: CASRGQGSLDTEAFF. DNA for the CDR3: TGTGCCAGTCGTGGGCAGGGGAGTTTGGACACTGAAGCTTTCTTT.

This chain links TRBV24-1 with TRBJ2-7; D might be TRBD2 (6 bases). The germline gives CDR1 KGHDR, CDR2 SFDVKD. Trimming pared 9 bases from V and 2 bases from J, leaving 22 bases between. This CDR3 is built from 16 residues. CDR3 in DNA: TGTGCCACCGCTGCGGGATCTGGGCGGTCCGCCTACGAGCAGTACTTC. It encodes CATAAGSGRSAYEQYF.

V is TRBV18 and J is TRBJ1-1; no clear D gene. CDR3 length equals 15 residues. Trimming pared 5 bases from V and 0 bases from J, leaving 13 bases between. CDR1 is KGHSH and CDR2 is LQKENI in the germline V gene. For the CDR3, the DNA is TGTGCCAGCTCAATCAGTACGACTATGAACACTGAAGCTTTCTTT. It specifies CASSISTTMNTEAFF.

The rearrangement uses TRBV5-4 and TRBJ2-5; D may be TRBD2 (6 bases). V was trimmed by 4 bases and J by 2 bases, leaving 18 bases between them. This CDR3 is built from 16 residues. In germline, CDR1 is SGHNT, CDR2 YYREEE (reference sequence). In DNA, the CDR3 is TGTGCCAGCAGCCCTAAGGGCGGGGTTGGGCAAGAGACCCAGTACTTC. Translated, it gives CASSPKGGVGQETQYF.

The rearrangement links TRBV5-5 to TRBJ2-7, with TRBD1 identical over 7 bases. The V and J ends lost 4 bases and 3 bases, in that order; junction bases with no gene match: 13. This CDR3 region has 16 residues. Germline lookup yields CDR1 SGHKS and CDR2 YYEKEE (reference sequence). CDR3: CASSGTGTVKLYEQYF. The CDR3 DNA reads as TGTGCCAGCAGCGGTACAGGGACAGTTAAACTCTACGAGCAGTACTTC.

The V and J genes are TRBV19 and TRBJ1-1, with a possible D match to TRBD1 (6 bases). This CDR3 contains 14 residues. V was clipped by 7 bases and J by 8 bases, with 20 bases between them. CDR1 and CDR2 from the germline V gene are LNHDA and SQIVND (reference sequence). Here the CDR3 reads CASKVYREGGEAFF. DNA for the CDR3: TGTGCCAGTAAAGTCTACAGAGAGGGGGGGGAAGCTTTCTTT.

This rearrangement joins TRBV6-1 to TRBJ1-4; D ambiguous. V shed 2 bases and J shed 8 bases, with 9 bases lying between them. The CDR3 is 13 amino acids. CDR1 and CDR2 (germline): MNHNS, SASEGT. The CDR3 protein is CASSEQSEEKLFF. CDR3 bases: TGTGCCAGCAGTGAACAGTCTGAAGAAAAACTGTTTTTT.

V gene TRBV27 combines with J gene TRBJ1-2, with TRBD1 identical over 9 bases. Germline trimming cut 5 bases from V and 6 bases from J; bases unmatched to any gene: 16. CDR3 length: 17 amino acids. Germline V gene data show CDR1 as MNHEY and CDR2 as SMNVEV (reference sequence). The CDR3 DNA follows: TGTGCCAGCAGTCCGTATCCCCCTCGGACAGGGGTTCATGGCTACACCTTC. Encoded protein: CASSPYPPRTGVHGYTF.

This clone was detected once. The rearrangement joins TRBV12-5 to TRBJ1-5, with TRBD1 matching 7 bases. Germline V gene sequence: CDR1 LGHNT, CDR2 FRNRAP. V lost 5 bases to trimming and J lost 3 bases; unmatched junction nucleotides: 7. The length of the CDR3 is 15 residues. This CDR3 is CASGLGQVNNQPQHF. CDR3 sequence (DNA): TGTGCTAGTGGTCTCGGACAGGTAAACAATCAGCCCCAGCATTTT.

This clone has only a few counts. V gene TRBV7-2 combines with J gene TRBJ1-4, with D maybe TRBD1 (5 bases). Deletions cut 0 bases from V and 6 bases from J, with 11 bases between. The CDR3 is made up of 15 amino acids. Germline CDR1 SGHTA, CDR2 FQGNSA. This CDR3 reads CASSLAAGGDEKLFF. CDR3 in DNA: TGTGCCAGCAGCTTAGCTGCCGGGGGGGATGAAAAACTGTTTTTT.